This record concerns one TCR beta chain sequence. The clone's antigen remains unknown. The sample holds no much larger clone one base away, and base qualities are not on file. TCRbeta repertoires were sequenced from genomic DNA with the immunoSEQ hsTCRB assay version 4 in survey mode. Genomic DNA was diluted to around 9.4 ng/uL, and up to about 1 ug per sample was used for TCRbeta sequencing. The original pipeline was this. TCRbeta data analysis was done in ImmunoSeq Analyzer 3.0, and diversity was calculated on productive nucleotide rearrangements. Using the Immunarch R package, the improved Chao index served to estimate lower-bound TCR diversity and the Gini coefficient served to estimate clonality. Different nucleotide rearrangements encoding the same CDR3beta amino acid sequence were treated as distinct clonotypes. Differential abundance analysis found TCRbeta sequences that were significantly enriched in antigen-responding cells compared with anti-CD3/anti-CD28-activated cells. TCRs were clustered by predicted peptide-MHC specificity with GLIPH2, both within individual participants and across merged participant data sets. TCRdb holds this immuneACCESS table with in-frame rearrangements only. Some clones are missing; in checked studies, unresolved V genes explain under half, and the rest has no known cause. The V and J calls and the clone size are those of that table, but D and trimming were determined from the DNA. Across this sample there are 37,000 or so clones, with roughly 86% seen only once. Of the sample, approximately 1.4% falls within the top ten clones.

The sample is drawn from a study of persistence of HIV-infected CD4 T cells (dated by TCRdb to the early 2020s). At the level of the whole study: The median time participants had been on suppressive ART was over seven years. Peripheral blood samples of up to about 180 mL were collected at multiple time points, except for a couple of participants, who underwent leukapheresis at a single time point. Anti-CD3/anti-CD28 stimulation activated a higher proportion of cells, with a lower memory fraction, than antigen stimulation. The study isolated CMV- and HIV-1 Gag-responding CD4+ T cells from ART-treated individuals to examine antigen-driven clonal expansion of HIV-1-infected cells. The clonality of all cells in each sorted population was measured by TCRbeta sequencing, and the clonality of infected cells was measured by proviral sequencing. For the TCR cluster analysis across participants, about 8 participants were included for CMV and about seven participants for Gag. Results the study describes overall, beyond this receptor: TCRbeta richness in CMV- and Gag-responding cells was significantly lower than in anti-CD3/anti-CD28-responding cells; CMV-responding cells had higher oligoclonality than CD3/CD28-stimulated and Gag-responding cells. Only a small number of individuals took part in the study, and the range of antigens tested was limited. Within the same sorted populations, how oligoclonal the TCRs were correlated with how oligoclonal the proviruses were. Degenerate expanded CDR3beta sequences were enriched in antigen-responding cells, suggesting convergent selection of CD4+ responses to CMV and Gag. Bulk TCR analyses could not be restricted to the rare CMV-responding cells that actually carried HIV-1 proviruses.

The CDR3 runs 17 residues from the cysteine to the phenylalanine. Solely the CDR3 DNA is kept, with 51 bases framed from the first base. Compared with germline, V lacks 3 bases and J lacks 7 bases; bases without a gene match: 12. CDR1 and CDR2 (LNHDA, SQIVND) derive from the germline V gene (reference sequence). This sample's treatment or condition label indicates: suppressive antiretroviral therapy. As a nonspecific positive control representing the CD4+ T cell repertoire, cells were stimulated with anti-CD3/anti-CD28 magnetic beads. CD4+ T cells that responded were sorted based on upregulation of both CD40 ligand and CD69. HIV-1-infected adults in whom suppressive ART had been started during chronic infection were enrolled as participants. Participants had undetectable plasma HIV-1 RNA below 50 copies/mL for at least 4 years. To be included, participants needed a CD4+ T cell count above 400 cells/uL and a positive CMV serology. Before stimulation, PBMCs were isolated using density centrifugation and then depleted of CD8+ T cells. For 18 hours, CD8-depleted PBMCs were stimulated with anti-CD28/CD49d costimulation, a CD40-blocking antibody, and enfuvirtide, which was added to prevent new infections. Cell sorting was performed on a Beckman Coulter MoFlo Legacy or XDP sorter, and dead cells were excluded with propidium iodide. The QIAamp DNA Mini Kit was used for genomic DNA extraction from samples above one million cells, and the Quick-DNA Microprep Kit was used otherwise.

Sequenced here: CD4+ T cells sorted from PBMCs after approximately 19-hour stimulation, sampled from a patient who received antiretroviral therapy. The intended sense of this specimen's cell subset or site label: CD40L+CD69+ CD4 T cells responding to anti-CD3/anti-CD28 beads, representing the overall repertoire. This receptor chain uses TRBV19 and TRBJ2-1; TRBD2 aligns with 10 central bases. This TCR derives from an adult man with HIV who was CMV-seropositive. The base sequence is TGTGCCAGTAGTATTTTGGCTAGCGGGAGCTTCAGGAATGAGCAGTTCTTC. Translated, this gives CASSILASGSFRNEQFF.